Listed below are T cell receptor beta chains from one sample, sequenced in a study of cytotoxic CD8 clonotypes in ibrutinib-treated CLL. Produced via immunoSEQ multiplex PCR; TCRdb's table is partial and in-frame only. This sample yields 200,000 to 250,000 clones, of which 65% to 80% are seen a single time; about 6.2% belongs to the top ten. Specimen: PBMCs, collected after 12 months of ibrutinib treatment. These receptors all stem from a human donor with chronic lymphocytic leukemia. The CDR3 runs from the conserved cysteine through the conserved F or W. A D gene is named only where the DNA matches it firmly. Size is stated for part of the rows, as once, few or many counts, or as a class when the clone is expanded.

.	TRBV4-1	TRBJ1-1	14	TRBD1	CASSQPDRGTEAFF	TGCGCCAGCAGCCAACCGGACAGGGGGACTGAAGCTTTCTTT
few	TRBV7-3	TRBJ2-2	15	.	CASSLREANTGELFF	TGTGCCAGCAGCTTAAGGGAGGCGAACACCGGGGAGCTGTTTTTT
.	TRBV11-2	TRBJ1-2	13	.	CASSLDAVYGYTF	TGTGCCAGCAGCTTAGACGCAGTCTATGGCTACACCTTC
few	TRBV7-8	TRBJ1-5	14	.	CASSRTQGYQPQHF	TGTGCCAGCAGCCGTACCCAGGGGTATCAGCCCCAGCATTTT
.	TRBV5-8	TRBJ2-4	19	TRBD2	CASSLVLTSGVLAKNIQYF	TGTGCCAGCAGCTTGGTGTTGACTAGCGGAGTACTAGCCAAAAACATTCAGTACTTC
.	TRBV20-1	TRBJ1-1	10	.	CSARGREAFF	TGCAGTGCTAGAGGGAGGGAAGCTTTCTTT
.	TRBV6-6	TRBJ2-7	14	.	CASSYFAQHYEQYF	TGTGCCAGCAGTTACTTCGCACAGCACTACGAGCAGTACTTC
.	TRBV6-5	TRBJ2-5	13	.	CASSQGPQETQYF	TGTGCCAGCAGTCAGGGGCCCCAAGAGACCCAGTACTTC
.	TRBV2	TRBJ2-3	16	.	CASSEARTPRTDTQYF	TGTGCCAGCAGTGAAGCGCGGACACCTCGCACAGATACGCAGTATTTT
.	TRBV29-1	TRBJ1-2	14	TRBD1	CSVDGTGVDYGYTF	TGCAGCGTTGACGGAACAGGGGTTGACTATGGCTACACCTTC
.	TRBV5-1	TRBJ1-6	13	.	CASSLSGRSPLHF	TGCGCCAGCAGCTTGTCGGGCCGATCACCCCTCCACTTT
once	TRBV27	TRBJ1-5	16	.	CASSQYQGMGNQPQHF	TGTGCCAGCAGTCAATATCAGGGGATGGGCAATCAGCCCCAGCATTTT
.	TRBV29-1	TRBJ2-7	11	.	CSVEHAYEQYF	TGCAGCGTTGAACACGCCTACGAGCAGTACTTC
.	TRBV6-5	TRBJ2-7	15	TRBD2	CASSYLSGNTHEQYF	TGTGCCAGCAGCTATCTTAGCGGGAACACCCACGAGCAGTACTTC
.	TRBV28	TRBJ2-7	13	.	CASSTGPSYEQYF	TGTGCCAGCAGTACGGGGCCCTCCTACGAGCAGTACTTC
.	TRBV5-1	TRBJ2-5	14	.	CASSLEVGVETQYF	TGCGCCAGCAGCTTGGAGGTCGGTGTGGAGACCCAGTACTTC
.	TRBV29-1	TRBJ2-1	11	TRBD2	CSVDPGGEQFF	TGCAGCGTTGATCCGGGGGGAGAGCAGTTCTTC
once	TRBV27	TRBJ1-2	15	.	CASTRRQGGDYGYTF	TGTGCCAGCACCCGTCGGCAGGGAGGAGACTATGGCTACACCTTC
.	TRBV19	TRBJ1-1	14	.	CATTLGGRGTEAFF	TGTGCCACCACCCTCGGTGGAAGGGGCACTGAAGCTTTCTTT
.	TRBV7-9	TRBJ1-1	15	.	CASSLTGIGSTEAFF	TGTGCCAGCAGCTTAACGGGGATCGGGAGCACTGAAGCTTTCTTT
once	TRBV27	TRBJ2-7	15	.	CASSLSGGPGYEQYF	TGTGCCAGCAGTTTATCGGGGGGCCCAGGCTACGAGCAGTACTTC
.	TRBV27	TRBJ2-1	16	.	CASSLSAGRPYNEQFF	TGTGCCAGCAGTTTATCAGCGGGTCGGCCCTACAATGAGCAGTTCTTC
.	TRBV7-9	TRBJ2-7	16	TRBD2	CASSLAGGAVLYEQYF	TGTGCCAGCAGCTTAGCGGGAGGGGCGGTTCTCTACGAGCAGTACTTC
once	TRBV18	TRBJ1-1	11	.	CASSGDTEAFF	TGTGCCAGCTCGGGGGACACTGAAGCTTTCTTT
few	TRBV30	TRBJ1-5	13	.	CAWSPWSNQPQHF	TGTGCCTGGAGCCCATGGAGCAATCAGCCCCAGCATTTT
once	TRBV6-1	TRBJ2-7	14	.	CASSEGESSYEQYF	TGTGCCAGCAGTGAAGGGGAGAGCTCCTACGAGCAGTACTTC
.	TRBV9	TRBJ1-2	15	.	CASSVVPDPSSGYTF	TGTGCCAGCAGCGTAGTACCGGACCCGTCGTCGGGCTACACCTTC
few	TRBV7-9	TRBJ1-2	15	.	CASSPGAQPRDGYTF	TGTGCCAGCAGCCCAGGAGCTCAACCGCGGGATGGCTACACCTTC
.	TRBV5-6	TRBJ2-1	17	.	CASSLEGVRRSYNEQFF	TGTGCCAGCAGCTTGGAAGGCGTTAGGAGGTCCTACAATGAGCAGTTCTTC
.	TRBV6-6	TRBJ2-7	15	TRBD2	CASSYSSSGGSEQYF	TGTGCCAGCAGTTACTCGTCTAGCGGGGGGTCCGAGCAGTACTTC
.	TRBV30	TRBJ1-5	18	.	CAWSVKGGREGSNQPQHF	TGTGCCTGGAGTGTAAAAGGCGGGAGGGAGGGTAGCAATCAGCCCCAGCATTTT
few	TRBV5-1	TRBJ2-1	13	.	CASRGVAYNEQFF	TGCGCCAGCAGAGGTGTGGCCTACAATGAGCAGTTCTTC
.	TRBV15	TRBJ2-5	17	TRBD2	CATSRVTSGRARETQYF	TGTGCCACCAGCAGAGTGACTAGCGGGAGGGCCCGGGAGACCCAGTACTTC
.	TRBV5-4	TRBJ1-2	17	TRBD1	CASSKEYIVQGEYGYTF	TGTGCCAGCAGCAAGGAATACATTGTGCAGGGGGAATATGGCTACACCTTC
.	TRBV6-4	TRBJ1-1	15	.	CASSSSGGLGTEAFF	TGTGCCAGCAGCTCATCTGGGGGCCTGGGCACTGAAGCTTTCTTT
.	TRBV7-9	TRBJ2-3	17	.	CATYPVGGISITDTQYF	TGTGCCACCTATCCCGTCGGGGGTATCTCGATCACAGATACGCAGTATTTT
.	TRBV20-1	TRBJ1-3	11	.	CSAGEGNTIYF	TGCAGTGCCGGAGAAGGAAACACCATATATTTT
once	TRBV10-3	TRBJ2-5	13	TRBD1	CAAAGTGEETQYF	TGTGCCGCCGCCGGGACAGGGGAAGAGACCCAGTACTTC
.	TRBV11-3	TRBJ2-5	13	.	CASSAPGQETQYF	TGTGCCAGCAGCGCCCCGGGACAAGAGACCCAGTACTTC
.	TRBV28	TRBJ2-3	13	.	CASDLGSTDTQYF	TGTGCCAGCGATCTAGGGAGCACAGATACGCAGTATTTT
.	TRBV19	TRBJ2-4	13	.	CASRDNRSGIQYF	TGTGCCAGTAGAGACAACAGATCAGGCATTCAGTACTTC
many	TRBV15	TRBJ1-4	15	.	CATRRYRAEGEKLFF	TGTGCCACCAGGCGATACAGGGCGGAGGGTGAAAAACTGTTTTTT
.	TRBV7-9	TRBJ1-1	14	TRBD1	CASRPGQMNTEAFF	TGTGCCAGCAGACCGGGACAGATGAACACTGAAGCTTTCTTT
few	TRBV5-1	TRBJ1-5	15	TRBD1	CASSPGQGVNQPQHF	TGCGCCAGCAGCCCAGGACAGGGAGTCAATCAGCCCCAGCATTTT
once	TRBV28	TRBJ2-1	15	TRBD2	CASSSSSGSYNEQFF	TGTGCCAGCAGTTCCTCTAGCGGGAGCTACAATGAGCAGTTCTTC
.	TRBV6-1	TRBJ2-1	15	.	CASSVRQGRVDEQFF	TGTGCCAGCAGTGTCAGACAGGGGAGGGTCGATGAGCAGTTCTTC
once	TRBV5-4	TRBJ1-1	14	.	CASSLGRPGAEAFF	TGTGCCAGCAGCCTTGGGAGGCCCGGGGCTGAAGCTTTCTTT
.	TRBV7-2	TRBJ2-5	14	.	CASSLGSQQETQYF	TGTGCCAGCAGCTTAGGCTCACAACAAGAGACCCAGTACTTC
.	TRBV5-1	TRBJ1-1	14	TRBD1	CASSWTGGNTEAFF	TGCGCCAGCAGCTGGACAGGGGGAAACACTGAAGCTTTCTTT
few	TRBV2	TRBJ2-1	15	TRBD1	CASTRDRSSYNEQFF	TGTGCCAGCACCCGGGACAGGAGCTCCTACAATGAGCAGTTCTTC
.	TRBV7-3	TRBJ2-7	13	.	CASRRAPEGEQYF	TGTGCCAGCCGCCGGGCCCCTGAGGGCGAGCAGTACTTC
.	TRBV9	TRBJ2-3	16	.	CASSVGERGLADTQYF	TGTGCCAGCAGCGTAGGTGAAAGGGGTTTAGCAGATACGCAGTATTTT
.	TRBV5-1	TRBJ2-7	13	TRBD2	CASSLTSEYEQYF	TGCGCCAGCAGCTTAACTAGCGAGTACGAGCAGTACTTC
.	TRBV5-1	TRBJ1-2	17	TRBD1	CASSLRTGVQVNYGYTF	TGCGCCAGCAGCTTGCGGACAGGAGTCCAAGTTAACTATGGCTACACCTTC
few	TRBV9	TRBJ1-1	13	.	CASSVGWNTEAFF	TGTGCCAGCAGCGTAGGGTGGAACACTGAAGCTTTCTTT
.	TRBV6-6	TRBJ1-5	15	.	CASCGQPNSNQPQHF	TGTGCCAGCTGCGGACAGCCTAATAGCAATCAGCCCCAGCATTTT
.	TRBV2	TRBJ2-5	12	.	CARSSLGETQYF	TGTGCCAGGAGCAGCTTGGGGGAGACCCAGTACTTC
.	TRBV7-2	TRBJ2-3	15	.	CASRRQVFGTDTQYF	TGTGCCAGCAGACGACAGGTCTTCGGCACAGATACGCAGTATTTT